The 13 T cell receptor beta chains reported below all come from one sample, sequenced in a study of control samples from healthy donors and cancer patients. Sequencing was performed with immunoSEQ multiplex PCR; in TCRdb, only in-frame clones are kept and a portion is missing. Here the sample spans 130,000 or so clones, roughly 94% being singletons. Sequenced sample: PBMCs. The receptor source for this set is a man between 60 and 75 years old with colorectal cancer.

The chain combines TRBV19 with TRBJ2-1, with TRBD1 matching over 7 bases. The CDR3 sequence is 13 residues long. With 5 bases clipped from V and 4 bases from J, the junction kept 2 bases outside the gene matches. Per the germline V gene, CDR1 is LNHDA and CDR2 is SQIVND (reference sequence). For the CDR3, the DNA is TGTGCCAGTAGTGCGACAGGGTACAATGAGCAGTTCTTC. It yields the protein CASSATGYNEQFF. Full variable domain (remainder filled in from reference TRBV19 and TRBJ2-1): DGGITQSPKYLFRKEGQNVTLSCEQNLNHDAMYWYRQDPGQGLRLIYYSQIVNDFQKGDIAEGYSVSREKKESFPLTVTSAQKNPTAFYLCASSATGYNEQFFGPGTRLTVL.

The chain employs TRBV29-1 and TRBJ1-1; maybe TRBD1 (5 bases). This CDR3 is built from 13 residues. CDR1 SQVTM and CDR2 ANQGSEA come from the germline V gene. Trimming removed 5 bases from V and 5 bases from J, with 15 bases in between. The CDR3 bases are TGCAGCGTTTACGGGGGGTGGGCAACTGAAGCTTTCTTT. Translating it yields CSVYGGWATEAFF.

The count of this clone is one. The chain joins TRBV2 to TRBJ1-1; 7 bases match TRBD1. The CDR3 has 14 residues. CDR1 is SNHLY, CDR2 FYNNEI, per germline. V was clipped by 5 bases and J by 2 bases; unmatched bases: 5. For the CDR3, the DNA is TGTGCCAGCAGTCCCCGGGACAGCAACACTGAAGCTTTCTTT. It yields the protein CASSPRDSNTEAFF. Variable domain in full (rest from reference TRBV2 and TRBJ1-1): EPEVTQTPSHQVTQMGQEVILRCVPISNHLYFYWYRQILGQKVEFLVSFYNNEISEKSEIFDDQFSVERPDGSNFTLKIRSTKLEDSAMYFCASSPRDSNTEAFFGQGTRLTVV.

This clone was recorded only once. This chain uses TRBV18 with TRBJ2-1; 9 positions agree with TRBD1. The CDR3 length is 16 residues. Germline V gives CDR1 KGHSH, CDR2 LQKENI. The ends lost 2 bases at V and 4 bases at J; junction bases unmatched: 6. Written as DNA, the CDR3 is TGTGCCAGCTCACCATCGGGACAGGGAGGATACAATGAGCAGTTCTTC. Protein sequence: CASSPSGQGGYNEQFF. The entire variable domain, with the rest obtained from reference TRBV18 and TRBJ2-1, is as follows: NAGVMQNPRHLVRRRGQEARLRCSPMKGHSHVYWYRQLPEEGLKFMVYLQKENIIDESGMPKERFSAEFPKEGPSILRIQQVVRGDSAAYFCASSPSGQGGYNEQFFGPGTRLTVL.

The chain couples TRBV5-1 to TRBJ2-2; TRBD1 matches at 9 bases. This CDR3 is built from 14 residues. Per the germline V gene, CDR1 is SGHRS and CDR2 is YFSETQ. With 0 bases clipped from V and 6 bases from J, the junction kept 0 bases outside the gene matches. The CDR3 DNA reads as TGCGCCAGCAGCTTGGGGACAGGGGCCGGGGAGCTGTTTTTT. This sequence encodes CASSLGTGAGELFF.

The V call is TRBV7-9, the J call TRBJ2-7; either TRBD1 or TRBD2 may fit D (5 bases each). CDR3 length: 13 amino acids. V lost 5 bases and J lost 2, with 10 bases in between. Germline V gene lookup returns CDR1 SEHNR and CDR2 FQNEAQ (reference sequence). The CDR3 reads CASSRDPAYEQYF. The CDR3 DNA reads TGTGCCAGCAGCCGGGACCCAGCCTACGAGCAGTACTTC.

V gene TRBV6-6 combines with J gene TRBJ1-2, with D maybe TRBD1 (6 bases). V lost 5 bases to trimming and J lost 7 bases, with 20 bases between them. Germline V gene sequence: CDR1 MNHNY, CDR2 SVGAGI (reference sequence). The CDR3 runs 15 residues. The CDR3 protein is CASSPVGAGLAGYTF. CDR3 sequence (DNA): TGTGCCAGCAGTCCAGTGGGGGCGGGCTTAGCTGGCTACACCTTC.

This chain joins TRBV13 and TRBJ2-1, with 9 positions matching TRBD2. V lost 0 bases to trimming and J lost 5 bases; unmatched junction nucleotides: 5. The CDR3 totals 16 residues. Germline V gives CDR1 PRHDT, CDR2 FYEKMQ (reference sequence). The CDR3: CASSLGLAGLDNEQFF. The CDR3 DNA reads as TGTGCCAGCAGCTTAGGACTAGCGGGCCTTGACAATGAGCAGTTCTTC.

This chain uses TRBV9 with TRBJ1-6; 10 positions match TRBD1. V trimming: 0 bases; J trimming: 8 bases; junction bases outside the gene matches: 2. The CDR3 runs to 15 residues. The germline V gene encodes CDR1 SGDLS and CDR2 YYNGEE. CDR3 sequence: CASSVDGTGDSPLHF. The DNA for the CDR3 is TGTGCCAGCAGCGTAGATGGGACAGGGGATTCACCCCTCCACTTT.

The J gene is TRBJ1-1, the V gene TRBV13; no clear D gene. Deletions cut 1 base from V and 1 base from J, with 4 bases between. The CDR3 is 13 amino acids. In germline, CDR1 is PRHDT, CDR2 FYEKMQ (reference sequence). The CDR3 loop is CASSLDKNTEAFF. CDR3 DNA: TGTGCCAGCAGCTTAGACAAGAACACTGAAGCTTTCTTT.

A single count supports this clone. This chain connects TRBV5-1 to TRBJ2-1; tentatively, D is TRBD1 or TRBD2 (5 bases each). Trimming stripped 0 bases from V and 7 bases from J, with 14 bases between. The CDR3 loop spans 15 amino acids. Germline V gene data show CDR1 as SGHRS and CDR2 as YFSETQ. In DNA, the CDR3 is TGCGCCAGCAGCTTGGAGCGGCCAGGGCCAAATGAGCAGTTCTTC. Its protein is CASSLERPGPNEQFF.

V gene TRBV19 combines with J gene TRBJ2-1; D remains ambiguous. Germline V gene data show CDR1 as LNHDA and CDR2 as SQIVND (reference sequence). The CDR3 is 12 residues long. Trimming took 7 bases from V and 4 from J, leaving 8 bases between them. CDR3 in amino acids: CASTNRYNEQFF. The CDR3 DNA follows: TGTGCCAGTACCAACCGATACAATGAGCAGTTCTTC.

In nucleotides, the CDR3 is TGTGCCATCAGTGAGAGCCAGGGGGGGGCCACAGATACGCAGTATTTT. Residues: CAISESQGGATDTQYF. The chain links TRBV10-3 to TRBJ2-3; D possibly uses TRBD1 or TRBD2 (7 bases each). The CDR3 has 16 residues. CDR1 and CDR2 (germline): ENHRY, SYGVKD. Trimming pared 2 bases from V and 2 bases from J, leaving 14 bases between.